These 32 T cell receptor beta chains were sequenced from one sample in a study of neurological immune-mediated disorders. From the 5' RACE reads, TCRdb called clonotypes with MiXCR, one entry per CDR3 protein. The sample contains under 75,000 distinct CDR3 sequences, 3% to 4% of which appear only once. Input material: PBMCs. The source is a woman aged 45-65 years with multiple sclerosis.

V and J are TRBV18 and TRBJ2-7; the D gene is possibly TRBD1 (6 bases). The ends were cut back, 0 bases at V and 5 bases at J, with 14 bases in the middle. The CDR3 sequence is 15 residues long. CDR1 is KGHSH, CDR2 LQKENI, per germline. The CDR3 loop is CASSPPVRGTHEQYF. For the CDR3, the DNA is TGTGCCAGCTCACCACCGGTTAGGGGGACCCACGAGCAGTACTTC.

This clonotype was counted many times. The rearrangement uses TRBV20-1 and TRBJ1-2; D perhaps matches TRBD1 (6 bases). Germline V gene sequence: CDR1 DFQATT, CDR2 SNEGSKA (reference sequence). The CDR3 runs 13 residues. V was clipped by 6 bases and J by 0 bases, with 11 bases between them. The CDR3 DNA is TGCAGTGCAGGGGGGGCTACTAACTATGGCTACACCTTC. Translation: CSAGGATNYGYTF.

In its sample, this clonotype was seen a few times. V and J are TRBV19 and TRBJ2-1; possible D gene TRBD2, 6 bases. Germline CDR1 and CDR2: LNHDA and SQIVND (reference sequence). V lost 5 bases and J 2 bases, leaving 10 bases between the germline ends. The CDR3 is 14 amino acids. CDR3 in DNA: TGTGCCAGTAGTCTAGCGCCCACCTACAATGAGCAGTTCTTC. As protein: CASSLAPTYNEQFF.

This clonotype was recorded at least ten times. CDR3 amino acids: CASSLARTRTGEQYF. CDR3 DNA: TGCGCCAGCAGCTTGGCCCGGACCCGGACGGGGGAGCAGTACTTC. The chain carries TRBV5-1 and TRBJ2-7; tentative D call: TRBD2 (5 bases). Per germline, CDR1 SGHRS and CDR2 YFSETQ. The CDR3 consists of 15 residues. V gave up 0 bases and J gave up 7 bases, with 17 bases separating them.

This clonotype has at least ten counts. This chain links TRBV6-2 or TRBV6-3 with TRBJ2-7, with D unresolved. CDR3 size: 14 residues. CDR1 and CDR2 (germline): MNHEY, SVGEGT. Deletions cut 5 bases from V and 0 bases from J, with 11 bases between. Here the CDR3 reads CASSTRKSSYEQYV. CDR3 DNA sequence: TGTGCCAGCAGTACCAGGAAGAGCTCCTACGAGCAGTACGTC.

This clonotype showed up many times. The V gene is TRBV7-9, the J gene TRBJ1-3; D not resolved. Trimming took off 7 bases at V and 0 bases at J, with 16 bases between the two ends. The CDR3 is 16 residues long. Germline V gene data show CDR1 as SEHNR and CDR2 as FQNEAQ (reference sequence). The DNA for the CDR3 is TGTGCCAGCAAAGTCGCTAGGGAAACCTCTGGAAACACCATATATTTT. Protein product: CASKVARETSGNTIYF.

This clonotype showed up many times. The V gene is TRBV5-1, the J gene TRBJ2-7; 10 nucleotides line up with TRBD2. This CDR3 is built from 13 residues. The trim removed 2 bases at V and 6 bases at J, leaving 2 bases unmatched. From germline, CDR1 is SGHRS and CDR2 YFSETQ. CDR3 DNA sequence: TGCGCCAGCAGCTTAGCGGGAGGGACCGAGCAGTACTTC. The encoded protein is CASSLAGGTEQYF.

The chain has TRBV10-1 and TRBJ2-1, with 8 nucleotides matching TRBD2. J was trimmed by 6 bases and V by 9 bases; bases with no gene match: 10. The CDR3 runs 14 residues. Per germline, CDR1 WNHNN and CDR2 SYGVQD (reference sequence). The CDR3 region is CARESGSLCNEQFF. CDR3 bases: TGCGCCAGAGAAAGCGGGAGCTTGTGCAATGAGCAGTTCTTC.

This clonotype showed up many times. This CDR3 is CATRPSGRGDTDTQYF. The CDR3 coding sequence is TGTGCCACCCGGCCTAGCGGGAGGGGGGACACAGATACGCAGTATTTT. The genes are TRBV24-1 and TRBJ2-3; 12 bases fit TRBD2. This CDR3 is 16 amino acids long. The trim removed 9 bases at V and 2 bases at J, leaving 8 bases unmatched. Per germline, CDR1 KGHDR and CDR2 SFDVKD.

This clonotype showed up many times. V and J are TRBV24-1 and TRBJ2-1, with 13 positions matching TRBD2. The CDR3 covers 18 residues. In germline, CDR1 is KGHDR, CDR2 SFDVKD. With 3 bases clipped from V and 0 bases from J, the junction kept 4 bases outside the gene matches. DNA of the CDR3: TGTGCCACCAGTGATACCGGGACTAGCGGGGTCTCCTACAATGAGCAGTTCTTC. It specifies CATSDTGTSGVSYNEQFF.

The rearrangement links TRBV5-1 to TRBJ2-5; 8 bases line up with TRBD2. The CDR3 runs to 16 residues. Germline V gene sequence: CDR1 SGHRS, CDR2 YFSETQ. The junction had 11 bases not matched to a gene; V was cut back by 7 bases and J by 0 bases. CDR3 protein: CASSPGAAGDQETQYF. CDR3 DNA sequence: TGCGCCAGCTCCCCGGGAGCAGCGGGGGACCAAGAGACCCAGTACTTC.

This rearrangement joins TRBV28 to TRBJ2-7; 7 bases are a match to TRBD2. The CDR3 sequence is 14 residues long. V was pared by 6 bases and J by 1 base, with 6 bases of the junction left unmatched. The germline CDR1 and CDR2 sequences are MDHEN and SYDVKM. This CDR3 is CASSPGGPSYEQYV. In DNA form, the CDR3 reads TGTGCCAGCAGCCCGGGGGGTCCTTCCTACGAGCAGTACGTC.

This clonotype was seen repeatedly, ten times or more. The chain links TRBV5-6 to TRBJ2-2; 8 positions agree with TRBD2. Looked up from germline, CDR1 is SGHDT and CDR2 is YYEEEE. The CDR3 runs 15 residues. With 0 bases clipped from V and 7 bases from J, the junction kept 5 bases outside the gene matches. The CDR3 protein is CASSLVPGTSGELFF. CDR3 in DNA: TGTGCCAGCAGCTTGGTTCCCGGGACTAGCGGGGAGCTGTTTTTT.

This clonotype was recorded many times. The V and J genes are TRBV6-2 or TRBV6-3 and TRBJ1-5, with a possible D match to TRBD1 (5 bases). Trimming took off 6 bases at V and 1 base at J, with 16 bases between the two ends. The CDR3 consists of 16 residues. Germline values: CDR1 MNHEY, CDR2 SVGEGT. The CDR3 is CASRYRDLNSNQPQHF. The CDR3 nucleotides are TGTGCCAGCAGATACCGGGACCTGAACAGCAATCAGCCCCAGCATTTT.

This clonotype was observed at least ten times. This sequence joins TRBV19 and TRBJ2-3; 7 bases align to TRBD2. Trimming cost V 8 bases and J 4 bases; bases outside gene matches: 6. Germline CDR1 and CDR2: LNHDA and SQIVND (reference sequence). The CDR3 extends over 13 amino acids. CDR3 nucleotide sequence: TGTGCCAGTGGAGAGCGGGAATCAGATACGCAGTATTTT. As protein: CASGERESDTQYF.

This clonotype was observed at least ten times. The rearrangement joins TRBV7-9 to TRBJ1-2; D is ambiguous. The CDR3 runs 11 residues. Germline CDR1 reads SEHNR; CDR2 reads FQNEAQ (reference sequence). The CDR3 region has the DNA TGTGCAGGAGGGTCGAGCTATGGCTACACCTTC. Its translation: CAGGSSYGYTF.

This clonotype came up many times. The CDR3 DNA reads TGTGCCAGCAGTTTTAGTGTCGGGGTAAGGACAGATACGCAGTATTTT. It specifies CASSFSVGVRTDTQYF. The chain uses TRBV12-3 or TRBV12-4 and TRBJ2-3, with a weak D call TRBD2 (5 bases). The CDR3 is 16 amino acids. The germline V and J ends were trimmed by 3 bases and 3 bases, with 16 bases remaining between them.

This clonotype was counted at least ten times. The chain couples TRBV5-1 to TRBJ2-3; 13 positions match TRBD2. V lost 2 bases and J lost 4; bases outside the gene matches: 7. The CDR3 spans 17 residues. CDR1 is SGHRS and CDR2 is YFSETQ in the germline V gene. Here the CDR3 DNA reads TGCGCCAGCAGCTTCTGGACTAGCGGGAGTGGAGCAGATACGCAGTATTTT. Amino acid sequence: CASSFWTSGSGADTQYF. Combining the CDR3 with reference TRBV5-1 and TRBJ2-3 gives the whole variable domain KAGVTQTPRYLIKTRGQQVTLSCSPISGHRSVSWYQQTPGQGLQFLFEYFSETQRNKGNFPGRFSGRQFSNSRSEMNVSTLELGDSALYLCASSFWTSGSGADTQYFGPGTRLTVL.

The sample holds many counts of this clonotype. J is TRBJ1-2 and V is TRBV5-1; D gene unclear. Trimming pared 0 bases from V and 8 bases from J, leaving 11 bases between. The CDR3 length is 13 residues. Germline lookup yields CDR1 SGHRS and CDR2 YFSETQ. The CDR3 DNA follows: TGCGCCAGCAGCTTGGTCCCCGAGGACGGCTACACCTTC. This sequence encodes CASSLVPEDGYTF.

This clonotype has only a few counts. J is TRBJ1-3 and V is TRBV20-1; the D gene is possibly TRBD1 (6 bases). This CDR3 is built from 14 residues. Germline V gene sequence: CDR1 DFQATT, CDR2 SNEGSKA (reference sequence). The V end lost 5 bases, the J end lost 0 bases, and 11 bases lay between the germline ends. The CDR3 spells CSALDSRSGNTIYF. The CDR3 bases are TGCAGTGCTTTGGACAGTCGCTCTGGAAACACCATATATTTT.

There are many counts of this clonotype. The rearrangement joins TRBV20-1 to TRBJ2-7, with 9 bases lining up with TRBD2. The CDR3 runs 14 residues. The germline gives CDR1 DFQATT, CDR2 SNEGSKA (reference sequence). V trimming: 5 bases; J trimming: 5 bases; junction bases outside the gene matches: 10. The CDR3 region has the DNA TGCAGTGCTGAAGGATCTAGCGGGACTGACGAGCAGTACTTC. Its protein is CSAEGSSGTDEQYF.

The sample holds many counts of this clonotype. This chain uses TRBV5-1 with TRBJ1-1; tentatively, D is TRBD1 (6 bases). The V end was cut by 4 bases, the J end by 1 base, with 8 bases between. The CDR3 loop spans 13 amino acids. Germline values: CDR1 SGHRS, CDR2 YFSETQ. The CDR3 DNA sequence: TGCGCCAGCAGCGCACAGGGGAACACTGAAGCTTTCTTT. Its protein product is CASSAQGNTEAFF. Variable domain in full (rest from reference TRBV5-1 and TRBJ1-1): KAGVTQTPRYLIKTRGQQVTLSCSPISGHRSVSWYQQTPGQGLQFLFEYFSETQRNKGNFPGRFSGRQFSNSRSEMNVSTLELGDSALYLCASSAQGNTEAFFGQGTRLTVV.

This clonotype was counted at least ten times. The rearrangement joins TRBV29-1 to TRBJ1-1; possibly TRBD1 for D (6 bases). V shed 6 bases and J shed 8 bases, with 16 bases lying between them. CDR1 SQVTM and CDR2 ANQGSEA come from the germline V gene. The CDR3 is 12 residues long. In DNA, the CDR3 is TGCAGCGTGGCCGGGACAAAATACGAAGCTTTCTTT. This gives the protein CSVAGTKYEAFF.

This clonotype was found many times. J is TRBJ2-3 and V is TRBV4-3; the match to TRBD2 covers 8 bases. CDR1 LGHNA and CDR2 YSLEER come from the germline V gene. V lost 4 bases and J lost 1; bases outside the gene matches: 10. The CDR3 is 17 residues long. CDR3 bases: TGCGCCAGCAGCCCAAACAGCGGGAGACTAGGCACAGATACGCAGTATTTT. It specifies CASSPNSGRLGTDTQYF.

This clonotype has ten or more counts. The chain links TRBV6-2 or TRBV6-3 to TRBJ1-1; D gene unclear. V was shortened by 0 bases and J by 1 base, with 6 bases between the two germline ends. Germline CDR1 MNHEY, CDR2 SVGEGT. The CDR3 loop spans 14 amino acids. Written as DNA, the CDR3 is TGTGCCAGCAGTTACTCGCGCACGAACACTGAAGCTTTCTTT. The encoded protein is CASSYSRTNTEAFF.

In this sample, this clonotype turned up many times. This rearrangement joins TRBV3-1 to TRBJ2-5; TRBD2 agrees at 12 bases. This CDR3 has 18 amino acids. Trimming cost V 1 base and J 1 base; bases outside gene matches: 7. CDR1 is LGHDT and CDR2 is YNNKEL in the germline V gene (reference sequence). CDR3: CASSQARGLAGFQETQYF. The CDR3 bases are TGTGCCAGCAGCCAAGCTCGGGGACTAGCGGGTTTCCAAGAGACCCAGTACTTC.

There are many counts of this clonotype. The chain combines TRBV28 with TRBJ2-3; D perhaps matches TRBD2 (6 bases). Germline loops: CDR1 MDHEN, CDR2 SYDVKM. Trimming took 10 bases from V and 4 from J, leaving 15 bases between them. The CDR3 sequence is 13 residues long. CDR3 in DNA: TGTGCCACCATACGGGAGTCCCCAGATACGCAGTATTTT. It is translated as CATIRESPDTQYF.

This clonotype was counted at least ten times. The V and J genes are TRBV5-1 and TRBJ2-5; a weak D match, TRBD1 (6 bases). The CDR3 consists of 15 residues. Trimming shortened V by 4 bases and J by 5 bases, and 18 bases separated the two germline ends. Per the germline V gene, CDR1 is SGHRS and CDR2 is YFSETQ. DNA for the CDR3: TGCGCCAGCAGCAATCGACAGGCCGCAAAGGAGACCCAGTACTTC. Amino acid sequence: CASSNRQAAKETQYF.

This clonotype was recorded many times. The chain carries TRBV19 and TRBJ2-7; 8 nucleotides agree with TRBD2. Germline loops: CDR1 LNHDA, CDR2 SQIVND (reference sequence). There are 16 residues in the CDR3. With 5 bases clipped from V and 2 bases from J, the junction kept 11 bases outside the gene matches. Written as DNA, the CDR3 is TGTGCCAGTAGTCCAAGGACTAGCAGAGGAGCCTACGAGCAGTACGTC. It translates to CASSPRTSRGAYEQYV.

This clonotype was seen repeatedly, ten times or more. V is TRBV7-2 and J is TRBJ2-7; unclear D gene. This CDR3 region has 18 residues. Germline-derived CDR1 and CDR2 are SGHTA and FQGNSA. The ends were cut back, 3 bases at V and 0 bases at J, with 21 bases in the middle. CDR3: CASSFQSRGILSSYEQYF. The CDR3 coding sequence is TGTGCCAGCAGCTTTCAAAGCCGTGGCATTTTGAGCTCCTACGAGCAGTACTTC.

This clonotype was counted many times. V is TRBV7-2 and J is TRBJ2-3; the D gene could be TRBD1 or TRBD2 (6 bases each). The V end was cut by 0 bases, the J end by 2 bases, with 9 bases between. CDR3 length: 15 residues. Germline V gene data show CDR1 as SGHTA and CDR2 as FQGNSA. CDR3 nucleotide sequence: TGTGCCAGCAGCTTAGCGGGGGGCCACACAGATACGCAGTATTTT. Protein: CASSLAGGHTDTQYF.

This clonotype has ten or more counts. CDR3 loop: CASTYSDYEQYV. The DNA of the CDR3 is TGTGCCAGCACTTATTCGGACTACGAGCAGTACGTC. V gene TRBV27 combines with J gene TRBJ2-7; D is undetermined. Trimming removed 7 bases at V and 3 bases at J, with 10 bases between. Germline CDR1 is MNHEY and CDR2 is SMNVEV (reference sequence). The CDR3 is made up of 12 amino acids.